The rows below give T cell receptor beta chains drawn from one sample of a study of beta chain features in type 1 diabetes. Clones were sequenced by immunoSEQ multiplex PCR, and TCRdb holds only the in-frame ones, with some missing. The table includes 680,000 or so clones, roughly 12% detected once. The sequencing input was naive CD4+ T cells from blood. The receptors were sampled from a man aged 18 to 29 with type 1 diabetes. CDR3s include the opening cysteine and the closing phenylalanine or tryptophan. The order of the fields is clone size, J gene, V gene, D gene, CDR3 DNA, CDR3 protein. A D gene is named only where the DNA matches it firmly. Size values are once, few and many counts, or a class for expanded clones, and some rows have none.

clone size: few; J gene: TRBJ2-3; V gene: TRBV7-7; D gene: TRBD2; CDR3 DNA: TGTGCCAGCAGCTCTGAACCCCGACTAGCGGGGGGACCAGATACGCAGTATTTT; CDR3 protein: CASSSEPRLAGGPDTQYF
clone size: -; J gene: TRBJ2-4; V gene: TRBV19; D gene: TRBD2; CDR3 DNA: TGTGCCAGTAGGGAGTCCGGGACTAGCAAAAACATTCAGTACTTC; CDR3 protein: CASRESGTSKNIQYF
clone size: -; J gene: TRBJ2-3; V gene: TRBV7-9; D gene: -; CDR3 DNA: TGTGCCAGCAGCTCCGGACAGTCACTCGTCCTTAGCACAGATACGCAGTATTTT; CDR3 protein: CASSSGQSLVLSTDTQYF
clone size: -; J gene: TRBJ2-2; V gene: TRBV23-1; D gene: TRBD1; CDR3 DNA: TGCGCCAGCAGTCGCCGACAGGGGAAGAACACCGGGGAGCTGTTTTTT; CDR3 protein: CASSRRQGKNTGELFF
clone size: few; J gene: TRBJ2-6; V gene: TRBV1; D gene: -; CDR3 DNA: TGCACCAGCAAGCGGGAGAGGGTAGGGGCCAACGTCCTGACTTTC; CDR3 protein: CTSKRERVGANVLTF
clone size: -; J gene: TRBJ2-1; V gene: TRBV7-9; D gene: TRBD1; CDR3 DNA: TGTGCCAGCAGCCCCTCCGGGACAGGGGTGCGTGAGCAGTTCTTC; CDR3 protein: CASSPSGTGVREQFF
clone size: -; J gene: TRBJ2-3; V gene: TRBV10-3; D gene: -; CDR3 DNA: TGTGCCATCAGTGATGCGGCTGGACGCACAGATACGCAGTATTTT; CDR3 protein: CAISDAAGRTDTQYF
clone size: few; J gene: TRBJ2-5; V gene: TRBV29-1; D gene: TRBD1; CDR3 DNA: TGCAGCGTTGATCAGGGACAGGGGGCGGGAGAGACCCAGTACTTC; CDR3 protein: CSVDQGQGAGETQYF
clone size: few; J gene: TRBJ2-1; V gene: TRBV9; D gene: -; CDR3 DNA: TGTGCCAGCAGCCTGCAGGGAATCTCCTACAATGAGCAGTTCTTC; CDR3 protein: CASSLQGISYNEQFF
clone size: -; J gene: TRBJ2-5; V gene: TRBV15; D gene: -; CDR3 DNA: TGTGCCACCAGCAGAGAAAGGCTCCTAGAAAAGACCCAGTACTTC; CDR3 protein: CATSRERLLEKTQYF
clone size: -; J gene: TRBJ1-2; V gene: TRBV9; D gene: -; CDR3 DNA: TGTGCCAGCAGCCCCCATGAAGCCCAGCACTATGGCTACACCTTC; CDR3 protein: CASSPHEAQHYGYTF
clone size: -; J gene: TRBJ2-2; V gene: TRBV18; D gene: -; CDR3 DNA: TGTGCCAGCTCCCGAGAAGGGACCGGGGAGCTGTTTTTT; CDR3 protein: CASSREGTGELFF
clone size: -; J gene: TRBJ2-7; V gene: TRBV2; D gene: TRBD2; CDR3 DNA: TGTGCCAGCAGTGAATGGCGACTAGCGGGGGACTACGAGCAGTACTTC; CDR3 protein: CASSEWRLAGDYEQYF
clone size: -; J gene: TRBJ1-5; V gene: TRBV30; D gene: -; CDR3 DNA: TGTGCCTGGAGTGTACAAAACAATCAGCCCCAGCATTTT; CDR3 protein: CAWSVQNNQPQHF
clone size: -; J gene: TRBJ2-1; V gene: TRBV12-5; D gene: TRBD2; CDR3 DNA: TGTGCTAGTGGTTTGATCTTGGCTAGCGGAGGGAACAATGAGCAGTTCTTC; CDR3 protein: CASGLILASGGNNEQFF
clone size: -; J gene: TRBJ2-4; V gene: TRBV30; D gene: -; CDR3 DNA: TGTGCCTGCCAACGTCGACTAGACGAAAACATTCAGTACTTC; CDR3 protein: CACQRRLDENIQYF
clone size: -; J gene: TRBJ2-7; V gene: TRBV18; D gene: -; CDR3 DNA: TGTGCCAGCTCACCGGGGGGCCCCGTCGAGCAGTACTTC; CDR3 protein: CASSPGGPVEQYF
clone size: -; J gene: TRBJ1-5; V gene: TRBV6-5; D gene: TRBD1; CDR3 DNA: TGTGCCAGCAGCCACAGGGGGAACAATCAGCCCCAGCATTTT; CDR3 protein: CASSHRGNNQPQHF
clone size: few; J gene: TRBJ1-1; V gene: TRBV30; D gene: -; CDR3 DNA: TGTGCCTGGAGTCCCTGGGGCGGCACTGAAGCTTTCTTT; CDR3 protein: CAWSPWGGTEAFF
clone size: -; J gene: TRBJ1-2; V gene: TRBV2; D gene: TRBD1; CDR3 DNA: TGTGCCAGCAGTGGACAGGGACGCGACTATGGCTACACCTTC; CDR3 protein: CASSGQGRDYGYTF
clone size: -; J gene: TRBJ1-2; V gene: TRBV28; D gene: -; CDR3 DNA: TGTGCCAGCAGTTCACCGGGACAATCTAACTATGGCTACACCTTC; CDR3 protein: CASSSPGQSNYGYTF
clone size: few; J gene: TRBJ1-2; V gene: TRBV29-1; D gene: TRBD1; CDR3 DNA: TGCAGCGTGTGGGACAGGGACACGGGAGCCTATGGCTACACCTTC; CDR3 protein: CSVWDRDTGAYGYTF
clone size: few; J gene: TRBJ2-5; V gene: TRBV19; D gene: -; CDR3 DNA: TGTGCCAGTAGTATCGGGGCTTCGGTGGAGACCCAGTACTTC; CDR3 protein: CASSIGASVETQYF
clone size: -; J gene: TRBJ1-6; V gene: TRBV2; D gene: TRBD1; CDR3 DNA: TGTGCCAGCAGGGTTTCAGGACAGGGGTATAATTCACCCCTCCACTTT; CDR3 protein: CASRVSGQGYNSPLHF
clone size: -; J gene: TRBJ2-1; V gene: TRBV9; D gene: -; CDR3 DNA: TGTGCCAGCAGCGTAGCGGCAGGGGTGGGTGAGCAGTTCTTC; CDR3 protein: CASSVAAGVGEQFF
clone size: -; J gene: TRBJ2-2; V gene: TRBV18; D gene: -; CDR3 DNA: TGTGCCAGCTCACCACCGTCCCAGGGGATTACCGGGGAGCTGTTTTTT; CDR3 protein: CASSPPSQGITGELFF
clone size: few; J gene: TRBJ1-2; V gene: TRBV19; D gene: -; CDR3 DNA: TGTGCCACCGCGGAAACAGGGTACCATGGCTACACCTTC; CDR3 protein: CATAETGYHGYTF
clone size: few; J gene: TRBJ1-5; V gene: TRBV11-2; D gene: TRBD1; CDR3 DNA: TGTGCCAGCAGCTTGGGACAGGGGGCATGGCAGCCCCAGCATTTT; CDR3 protein: CASSLGQGAWQPQHF
clone size: few; J gene: TRBJ2-5; V gene: TRBV29-1; D gene: TRBD1; CDR3 DNA: TGCAGCGTTGTAAGACAGGGGGTGGTATGGGAGACCCAGTACTTC; CDR3 protein: CSVVRQGVVWETQYF
clone size: -; J gene: TRBJ2-6; V gene: TRBV19; D gene: TRBD1; CDR3 DNA: TGTGCCAGTAGTACGCCGCCGGGACAGATATCTGGGGCCAACGTCCTGACTTTC; CDR3 protein: CASSTPPGQISGANVLTF
clone size: few; J gene: TRBJ2-3; V gene: TRBV5-1; D gene: TRBD2; CDR3 DNA: TGCGCCAGCAGCCTAGCGGGGAGCACAGATACGCAGTATTTT; CDR3 protein: CASSLAGSTDTQYF
clone size: -; J gene: TRBJ1-5; V gene: TRBV30; D gene: -; CDR3 DNA: TGTGCCTGGAGTGTACGCGGTAATCAGCCCCAGCATTTT; CDR3 protein: CAWSVRGNQPQHF
clone size: -; J gene: TRBJ2-5; V gene: TRBV7-9; D gene: TRBD2; CDR3 DNA: TGTGCCAGCAGCTCTCGGCTAGCGGGGACGACGAGGGAGACCCAGTACTTC; CDR3 protein: CASSSRLAGTTRETQYF
clone size: few; J gene: TRBJ1-1; V gene: TRBV7-9; D gene: TRBD1; CDR3 DNA: TGTGCCAGCAGCTTGAACAGGGGGGTGAACACTGAAGCTTTCTTT; CDR3 protein: CASSLNRGVNTEAFF
clone size: few; J gene: TRBJ1-1; V gene: TRBV18; D gene: TRBD1; CDR3 DNA: TGTGCCAGCTCACCACAGACAGGGGGTGAGGGCACTGAAGCTTTCTTT; CDR3 protein: CASSPQTGGEGTEAFF
clone size: few; J gene: TRBJ2-7; V gene: TRBV9; D gene: TRBD1; CDR3 DNA: TGTGCCAGCAGCGTAGGGGGGGACAGGATCTACGAGCAGTACTTC; CDR3 protein: CASSVGGDRIYEQYF
clone size: -; J gene: TRBJ1-1; V gene: TRBV30; D gene: -; CDR3 DNA: TGTGCCTGGACTGGGACGGGGAACACTGAAGCTTTCTTT; CDR3 protein: CAWTGTGNTEAFF
clone size: -; J gene: TRBJ2-7; V gene: TRBV25-1; D gene: TRBD1; CDR3 DNA: TGTGCCAGCAGTGAACCGGGACAGGGTCACTACGAGCAGTACTTC; CDR3 protein: CASSEPGQGHYEQYF
clone size: -; J gene: TRBJ1-2; V gene: TRBV6-6; D gene: -; CDR3 DNA: TGTGCCAGCAGTTACGGGGCAGGGACCTATGGCTACACCTTC; CDR3 protein: CASSYGAGTYGYTF
clone size: few; J gene: TRBJ1-6; V gene: TRBV25-1; D gene: -; CDR3 DNA: TGTGCCAGCAGTGATTTGCAGGGTTTGAATTCACCCCTCCACTTT; CDR3 protein: CASSDLQGLNSPLHF
clone size: -; J gene: TRBJ2-7; V gene: TRBV14; D gene: TRBD1; CDR3 DNA: TGTGCCAGCAGCCCCCGGACAGGGACTTTCTACGAGCAGTACTTC; CDR3 protein: CASSPRTGTFYEQYF
clone size: -; J gene: TRBJ2-5; V gene: TRBV10-2; D gene: TRBD2; CDR3 DNA: TGCGCCAGCAGAGCGGGGGGCCAAGAGACCCAGTACTTC; CDR3 protein: CASRAGGQETQYF
clone size: -; J gene: TRBJ1-4; V gene: TRBV5-4; D gene: -; CDR3 DNA: TGTGCCAGCAGCTTGGGGAGAGGGAATGAAAAACTGTTTTTT; CDR3 protein: CASSLGRGNEKLFF
clone size: -; J gene: TRBJ2-3; V gene: TRBV5-1; D gene: TRBD1; CDR3 DNA: TGCGCCAGCAGCTTGGAGTTTGACAGGGAAACAGATACGCAGTATTTT; CDR3 protein: CASSLEFDRETDTQYF
clone size: few; J gene: TRBJ1-2; V gene: TRBV29-1; D gene: -; CDR3 DNA: TGCAGCGCCCGGGACGGAGATGGCTACACCTTC; CDR3 protein: CSARDGDGYTF
clone size: -; J gene: TRBJ1-6; V gene: TRBV27; D gene: -; CDR3 DNA: TGTGCCAGCAGTTTATCATGGGAAAACAATTCACCCCTCCACTTT; CDR3 protein: CASSLSWENNSPLHF
clone size: few; J gene: TRBJ2-1; V gene: TRBV21-1; D gene: -; CDR3 DNA: TGTGCCAGCCTTCGACAGGGGGCGCTGATAGATGAGCAGTTCTTC; CDR3 protein: CASLRQGALIDEQFF
clone size: few; J gene: TRBJ2-7; V gene: TRBV9; D gene: -; CDR3 DNA: TGTGCCAGCAGCGCCAGCTCCTCCTACGAGCAGTACTTC; CDR3 protein: CASSASSSYEQYF
clone size: few; J gene: TRBJ1-5; V gene: TRBV30; D gene: -; CDR3 DNA: TGTGCCTGGAGTGTACCGAACGTGAGGGCCAATCAGCCCCAGCATTTT; CDR3 protein: CAWSVPNVRANQPQHF
clone size: few; J gene: TRBJ2-4; V gene: TRBV2; D gene: -; CDR3 DNA: TGTGCCAGCAGTGGCAATGCCTTGGGGAACATTCAGTACTTC; CDR3 protein: CASSGNALGNIQYF
clone size: -; J gene: TRBJ2-5; V gene: TRBV5-1; D gene: -; CDR3 DNA: TGCGCCAGCAGCCGCGACAATCAAGAGACCCAGTACTTC; CDR3 protein: CASSRDNQETQYF